Listed below are T cell receptor beta chains from one sample, sequenced in a study of human T cells and chemical hapten exposure. One entry per CDR3 protein results from TCRdb running MiXCR on the RACE reads. The sample has roughly 140,000 distinct CDR3 sequences; about 11% are singletons. This material consisted of whole blood, taken in connection with sensitization to the hapten diphenylcyclopropenone (DPC). These receptors all stem from a woman between 50 and 59 years old with alopecia areata. Some clones in this sample may be carry-over from other donors' samples. Each CDR3 is given with its conserved first and last residue. A D gene is named only where the DNA matches it firmly. The listing skips clone size in some rows; elsewhere it reads once, few, many or a size class.

J	V	D	size	CDR3	DNA
TRBJ2-2	TRBV28	.	many	CASSLLTGELFF	TGTGCCAGCAGTTTACTCACCGGGGAGCTGTTTTTT
TRBJ2-1	TRBV6-2/TRBV6-3	TRBD1	.	CASSSLTGINEQFF	TGTGCCAGCAGTTCCTTGACAGGGATCAATGAGCAGTTCTTC
TRBJ2-7	TRBV25-1	.	.	CASSEDIEQYF	TGTGCCAGCAGTGAAGACATCGAGCAGTACTTC
TRBJ2-3	TRBV7-2	.	.	CASSLWSNTDTQYF	TGTGCCAGCAGCTTATGGAGTAACACAGATACGCAGTATTTT
TRBJ1-2	TRBV20-1	.	.	CSASYSRRGETYGYTF	TGCAGTGCTAGCTACTCAAGAAGGGGGGAAACCTATGGCTACACCTTC
TRBJ1-1	TRBV7-8	.	.	CASSLDYGRANTEAFF	TGTGCCAGCAGCTTAGATTATGGCAGGGCGAACACTGAAGCTTTCTTT
TRBJ2-1	TRBV5-5	.	many	CASLQFPSYNEQFF	TGTGCCAGCCTTCAGTTTCCCTCCTACAATGAGCAGTTCTTC
TRBJ1-1	TRBV9	.	.	CASMPPGALLNTEAFF	TGTGCCAGCATGCCTCCAGGGGCCCTTTTGAACACTGAAGCTTTCTTT
TRBJ2-7	TRBV29-1	TRBD2	many	CSVVGTTYEQYF	TGCAGCGTTGTCGGGACTACCTACGAGCAGTACTTC
TRBJ2-3	TRBV7-3	TRBD2	.	CASSRGASGTMGTQYF	TGTGCCAGCAGCAGAGGGGCTAGCGGAACAATGGGGACGCAGTATTTT
TRBJ2-7	TRBV12-3/TRBV12-4	TRBD1	.	CASSFIGGQGEQYF	TGTGCCAGCAGCTTCATAGGGGGCCAGGGGGAGCAGTACTTC
TRBJ2-3	TRBV9	TRBD2	.	CASSVGVAGSLSIEF	TGTGCCAGCAGCGTAGGAGTAGCGGGCAGCCTTTCAATAGAGTTT
TRBJ2-1	TRBV12-3/TRBV12-4	.	.	CASSLMGLIYNEQFF	TGTGCCAGCAGTTTAATGGGACTGATCTACAATGAGCAGTTCTTC
TRBJ2-2	TRBV6-5	.	.	CASRIGLPVDTGELFF	TGTGCCAGCAGAATAGGACTCCCGGTCGACACCGGGGAGCTGTTTTTT
TRBJ2-3	TRBV11-2	.	.	CASSLEPTSDTQYF	TGTGCCAGCAGCTTAGAGCCGACGTCAGATACGCAGTATTTT
TRBJ2-1	TRBV10-3	.	few	CAISAPAYNEQFF	TGTGCCATCAGTGCTCCAGCGTACAATGAGCAGTTCTTC
TRBJ1-5	TRBV7-8	.	many	CASSLDGVQPQHF	TGTGCCAGCAGCTTAGATGGGGTCCAGCCCCAGCATTTT
TRBJ2-3	TRBV12-3/TRBV12-4	.	.	CASSPQGPGTDTQYF	TGTGCCAGCAGTCCACAGGGTCCTGGCACAGATACGCAGTATTTT
TRBJ1-1	TRBV18	.	many	CASSQRGAAFF	TGTGCCAGCTCACAAAGGGGGGCAGCTTTCTTT
TRBJ1-2	TRBV5-1	TRBD1	.	CASSLEGATGYTF	TGCGCCAGCAGCTTGGAGGGGGCGACTGGCTACACCTTC
TRBJ2-3	TRBV12-5	.	.	CASGLSEADTQYF	TGTGCTAGTGGTCTCTCGGAGGCAGATACGCAGTATTTT
TRBJ2-6	TRBV6-1	TRBD2	.	CASTRLAGGSGANVLTF	TGTGCCAGCACCAGACTAGCGGGAGGCTCTGGGGCCAACGTCCTGACTTTC
TRBJ2-5	TRBV29-1	.	.	CSVEPTGNQETQYF	TGCAGCGTTGAACCGACGGGGAACCAAGAGACCCAGTACTTC
TRBJ2-3	TRBV12-3/TRBV12-4	.	.	CASSPPGVWSDTQYF	TGTGCCAGCAGTCCTCCCGGAGTTTGGTCAGATACGCAGTATTTT
TRBJ2-7	TRBV6-5	.	few	CASSSGGSLNGEQYF	TGTGCCAGCAGTTCTGGGGGCTCACTTAACGGGGAGCAGTACTTC
TRBJ2-3	TRBV29-1	TRBD2	.	CSVLAGATDTQYF	TGCAGCGTCTTAGCGGGAGCTACAGATACGCAGTATTTT
TRBJ2-1	TRBV7-2	.	many	CASSPTWVTSPFF	TGTGCCAGCAGCCCAACATGGGTCACCTCGCCGTTCTTC
TRBJ2-1	TRBV7-3	TRBD2	few	CASSPNQLAGYNEQFF	TGTGCCAGCAGCCCAAATCAACTAGCGGGGTACAATGAGCAGTTCTTC
TRBJ2-7	TRBV4-3	.	few	CASSQAGARGAREQYF	TGCGCCAGCAGCCAAGCTGGTGCGAGAGGGGCGCGGGAGCAGTACTTC
TRBJ2-6	TRBV29-1	.	.	CSVSSGANVLTF	TGCAGCGTATCCTCTGGGGCCAACGTCCTGACTTTC
TRBJ2-5	TRBV3-1	TRBD2	.	CASSQGLAGETQYF	TGTGCCAGCAGCCAGGGACTAGCGGGGGAGACCCAGTACTTC
TRBJ1-4	TRBV6-5	TRBD1	many	CASSYSGQGGGEKLFF	TGTGCCAGCAGTTACTCGGGACAGGGAGGGGGTGAAAAACTGTTTTTT
TRBJ1-4	TRBV7-2	.	many	CASSFGQSLNEKLFF	TGTGCCAGCAGCTTTGGACAGTCCTTAAATGAAAAACTGTTTTTT
TRBJ2-5	TRBV7-2	.	many	CASSLKETQYF	TGTGCCAGCAGCTTAAAAGAGACCCAGTACTTC
TRBJ2-2	TRBV27	.	few	CASRSYPGELFF	TGTGCCAGCAGATCTTACCCCGGGGAGCTGTTTTTT
TRBJ2-1	TRBV14	.	many	CASSQVLKGWQFF	TGTGCCAGCAGCCAAGTCTTAAAGGGATGGCAGTTCTTC
TRBJ2-7	TRBV2	.	many	CASTYLQSSYEQYF	TGTGCCAGCACCTACCTACAGAGCTCCTACGAGCAGTACTTC
TRBJ1-1	TRBV11-1	.	many	CASSKRALGTEAFF	TGTGCCAGCAGTAAGAGGGCATTGGGGACTGAAGCTTTCTTT
TRBJ2-5	TRBV7-7	TRBD1	.	CASSPGTGKVETQYF	TGTGCTAGCAGTCCCGGGACAGGGAAAGTAGAGACCCAGTACTTC
TRBJ2-1	TRBV20-1	TRBD2	few	CSARSGLAGGEQFF	TGCAGTGCTAGATCAGGGCTAGCGGGCGGTGAGCAGTTCTTC
TRBJ1-2	TRBV20-1	.	many	CSATSRGQEANYGYTF	TGCAGTGCTACGTCCCGGGGTCAAGAGGCCAACTATGGCTACACCTTC
TRBJ2-7	TRBV3-1	.	many	CASSQDGRTAGEQYF	TGTGCCAGCAGCCAAGATGGTAGGACAGCTGGGGAGCAGTACTTC
TRBJ2-7	TRBV4-1	TRBD2	many	CASSQELAGKWEQYF	TGCGCCAGCAGCCAAGAGCTAGCGGGAAAATGGGAGCAGTACTTC
TRBJ2-1	TRBV29-1	TRBD2	many	CSVGTSGWNEQFF	TGCAGCGTCGGGACTAGCGGCTGGAATGAGCAGTTCTTC
TRBJ1-2	TRBV20-1	TRBD1	.	CSARGTGDYGYTF	TGCAGTGCTAGGGGGACAGGGGACTATGGCTACACCTTC
TRBJ1-2	TRBV11-2	.	.	CASKPGGAEYGYTF	TGTGCCAGCAAGCCCGGGGGCGCGGAGTATGGCTACACCTTC
TRBJ2-1	TRBV7-8	TRBD2	.	CASSFLTSGRYNEQFF	TGTGCCAGCAGCTTTCTGACTAGCGGGAGATACAATGAGCAGTTCTTC
TRBJ2-7	TRBV28	.	many	CASSLSATYEQYF	TGTGCCAGCAGTTTATCTGCTACCTACGAGCAGTACTTC
TRBJ2-1	TRBV6-4	.	few	CASSFTGTQRNEQFF	TGTGCCAGCAGTTTCACCGGGACTCAGCGCAATGAGCAGTTCTTC
TRBJ2-5	TRBV6-2/TRBV6-3	.	many	CASSSSTGSETQYF	TGTGCCAGCAGCTCCTCGACCGGGTCCGAGACCCAGTACTTC
TRBJ1-1	TRBV28	.	.	CATEGGTEAFF	TGTGCCACGGAGGGGGGGACTGAAGCTTTCTTT
TRBJ1-2	TRBV12-5	.	few	CASGTQTNYGYTF	TGTGCTAGTGGTACGCAAACGAACTATGGCTACACCTTC
TRBJ2-5	TRBV27	.	.	CASSPGLGETQYF	TGTGCCAGCAGTCCTGGACTGGGGGAGACCCAGTACTTC
TRBJ2-1	TRBV11-2	.	few	CASSPLMTNNEQFF	TGTGCCAGCAGCCCCCTTATGACGAACAATGAGCAGTTCTTC
TRBJ2-1	TRBV29-1	TRBD2	many	CSDPGLAGYNEQFF	TGCAGCGACCCCGGACTAGCGGGTTACAATGAGCAGTTCTTC